These 20 T cell receptor beta chains share one sample of origin, sequenced in a study of T-cell memory formation after mild COVID-19. TCRdb recomputed calls from the 5' RACE reads with MiXCR, one row per CDR3 protein. There are about 140,000 distinct CDR3 sequences in the sample; 20% to 25% occur only once, and approximately 24% lies in the top ten. The sequencing input was PBMCs or a T cell subset sorted from them (not recorded which). The origin of the receptors is an adult woman who had mild COVID-19 (a few samples of this study predate the infection). Cell type and time point are not known.

This clonotype was seen a handful of times. The chain recombines TRBV29-1 with TRBJ1-2, with D possibly matching TRBD1 (6 bases). Germline CDR1 and CDR2: SQVTM and ANQGSEA. This CDR3 contains 12 residues. V gave up 3 bases and J gave up 7 bases, with 12 bases separating them. The CDR3: CSVEGQSPGYTF. The CDR3 DNA reads as TGCAGCGTTGAGGGACAATCACCTGGCTACACCTTC.

The rearrangement links TRBV20-1 to TRBJ1-2; D possibly corresponds to TRBD1 (6 bases). The CDR3 length is 13 residues. CDR1 is DFQATT and CDR2 is SNEGSKA in the germline V gene (reference sequence). The CDR3 DNA follows: TGCAGCTGCCGACAGGAAGGGAACTATGGCTACACCTTC. Translated: CSCRQEGNYGYTF.

There are a few counts of this clonotype. The chain employs TRBV5-1 and TRBJ2-1; 7 nucleotides match TRBD2. The CDR3 consists of 15 residues. V dropped 4 bases and J dropped 5; count of bases not matched to a gene: 9. Germline CDR1 is SGHRS and CDR2 is YFSETQ. The chain's CDR3 is CASSASSGNNNEQFF. CDR3 sequence (DNA): TGCGCCAGCAGCGCTTCTAGCGGTAATAACAATGAGCAGTTCTTC.

This clonotype appeared a few times. V and J are TRBV9 and TRBJ1-4, with D tentatively TRBD1 (5 bases). V gave up 3 bases and J gave up 8 bases, with 17 bases separating them. The CDR3 is 15 amino acids. Per germline, CDR1 SGDLS and CDR2 YYNGEE. The CDR3 DNA follows: TGTGCCAGCAGCGCCGGGACCCACGAGGGGGAAAAACTGTTTTTT. Residues: CASSAGTHEGEKLFF.

This clonotype was counted a few times. The chain links TRBV5-1 to TRBJ1-1; D gene ambiguous. V was cut by 4 bases and J by 7 bases, with 14 bases left in between. Germline assignment: CDR1 SGHRS and CDR2 YFSETQ. The CDR3 loop spans 13 amino acids. As DNA, the CDR3 is TGCGCCAGCAGCCTGGACCTGGGGAGTGAAGCTTTCTTT. It encodes CASSLDLGSEAFF.

The genes are TRBV25-1 and TRBJ2-1, with TRBD2 as a possible D gene (6 bases). Germline V gene lookup returns CDR1 MGHDK and CDR2 SYGVNS. There are 11 residues in the CDR3. V shed 6 bases and J shed 8 bases, with 8 bases lying between them. In DNA, the CDR3 is TGTGCCAGCAGGGCGGGACATGAGCAGTTCTTC. Translating it yields CASRAGHEQFF.

The chain employs TRBV7-8 and TRBJ1-2, with 10 bases fitting TRBD1. The CDR3 loop spans 13 amino acids. The V gene's germline CDR1 is SGHVS and CDR2 FQNEAQ. The V segment lost 6 bases and the J segment 6 bases; nucleotides outside the gene matches: 4. The DNA of the CDR3 is TGTGCCAGCAGTTCGGACAGGGGGGATGGCTACACCTTC. Its protein product is CASSSDRGDGYTF. Complete variable domain (other parts from reference TRBV7-8 and TRBJ1-2): GAGVSQSPRYKVAKRGQDVALRCDPISGHVSLFWYQQALGQGPEFLTYFQNEAQLDKSGLPSDRFFAERPEGSVSTLKIQRTQQEDSAVYLCASSSDRGDGYTFGSGTRLTVV.

V usage is TRBV27 and J usage is TRBJ2-3; D uncertain. V lost 3 bases to trimming and J lost 2 bases, with 12 bases between them. The CDR3 loop spans 15 amino acids. The germline gives CDR1 MNHEY, CDR2 SMNVEV (reference sequence). CDR3: CASSFLFGPTDTQYF. As DNA, the CDR3 is TGTGCCAGCAGTTTTCTTTTCGGACCCACAGATACGCAGTATTTT.

A few counts support this clonotype. The rearrangement uses TRBV4-3 and TRBJ2-3; weak D call: TRBD1 (6 bases). V lost 6 bases to trimming and J lost 2 bases, with 9 bases between them. Germline V gives CDR1 LGHNA, CDR2 YSLEER. The CDR3 contains 13 residues. The CDR3 nucleotides are TGCGCCAGCAGAGGACAGAACACAGATACGCAGTATTTT. It codes for CASRGQNTDTQYF.

This clonotype was detected a few times. The chain has TRBV24-1 and TRBJ2-3, with TRBD2 as a possible D gene (5 bases). Trimming stripped 1 base from V and 0 bases from J, with 10 bases between. The CDR3 consists of 16 residues. Germline V gene lookup returns CDR1 KGHDR and CDR2 SFDVKD. CDR3 in DNA: TGTGCCACCAGTGATTTCCACCTAGCAAGCACAGATACGCAGTATTTT. This sequence encodes CATSDFHLASTDTQYF.

Only a few counts were recorded for this clonotype. The chain joins TRBV24-1 to TRBJ2-1; D call uncertain. V lost 7 bases and J lost 7, with 10 bases in between. In germline, CDR1 is KGHDR, CDR2 SFDVKD. This CDR3 spans 12 amino acids. In nucleotides, the CDR3 is TGTGCCACCAGCTATATGGGAAATGAGCAGTTCTTC. Translating it yields CATSYMGNEQFF.

This clonotype was observed a few times. The chain joins TRBV7-6 to TRBJ2-7; 7 bases match TRBD2. The V and J ends lost 5 bases and 4 bases, in that order; junction bases with no gene match: 17. The CDR3 is made up of 17 amino acids. Germline values: CDR1 SGHVS, CDR2 FNYEAQ. CDR3 sequence: CASSATAGQGGLYEQYF. The CDR3 DNA follows: TGTGCCAGCAGCGCCACGGCCGGGCAGGGAGGGTTGTACGAGCAGTACTTC.

In its sample, this clonotype was seen a few times. The chain combines TRBV7-9 with TRBJ1-2, with D hard to call. The V gene's germline CDR1 is SEHNR and CDR2 FQNEAQ (reference sequence). This CDR3 is 12 amino acids long. V lost 3 bases and J lost 8, with 10 bases in between. CDR3: CASSFRDSGYTF. CDR3 in DNA: TGTGCCAGCAGCTTCCGTGACTCGGGCTACACCTTC.

This chain uses TRBV30 with TRBJ2-7; TRBD1 or TRBD2 may be the D gene (5 bases each). This CDR3 spans 14 amino acids. Deletions cut 0 bases from V and 2 bases from J, with 11 bases between. The germline V gene encodes CDR1 GTSNPN and CDR2 SVGIG (reference sequence). The CDR3 reads CAWSVGTGPYEQYF. The DNA for the CDR3 is TGTGCCTGGAGTGTGGGTACGGGACCCTACGAGCAGTACTTC.

There are a few counts of this clonotype. The gene calls are TRBV6-2 or TRBV6-3 and TRBJ2-1; tentatively, D is TRBD2 (5 bases). The CDR3 is 12 residues long. The germline CDR1 and CDR2 sequences are MNHEY and SVGEGT. V lost 6 bases to trimming and J lost 6 bases, with 9 bases between them. The DNA of the CDR3 is TGTGCCAGCAGCACTGCGGGCAATGAGCAGTTCTTC. Translated: CASSTAGNEQFF.

This clonotype was recorded a few times. The chain is built from TRBV29-1 and TRBJ2-1; D is uncertain. The CDR3 has 13 amino acids. Germline V gene lookup returns CDR1 SQVTM and CDR2 ANQGSEA. Deletions cut 4 bases from V and 0 bases from J, with 7 bases between. Here the CDR3 reads CSVAAFSYNEQFF. CDR3 in DNA: TGCAGCGTTGCAGCGTTCTCCTACAATGAGCAGTTCTTC.

This clonotype was counted only a few times. V usage is TRBV20-1 and J usage is TRBJ2-7; 15 nucleotides match TRBD2. The length of the CDR3 is 16 residues. Germline V CDR1 and CDR2: DFQATT, SNEGSKA (reference sequence). J lost 0 bases, V lost 3 bases, and 3 bases had no gene match. DNA of the CDR3: TGCAGTGCTAGTGAGGGACTAGCGGGAGGCTCCTACGAGCAGTACTTC. Its protein is CSASEGLAGGSYEQYF.

This clonotype occurred a few times. This chain joins TRBV10-3 and TRBJ2-3; 10 bases map to TRBD2. Trimming took 2 bases from V and 4 from J; bases not matched to a gene: 3. The CDR3 covers 15 residues. Germline-derived CDR1 and CDR2 are ENHRY and SYGVKD. The CDR3 protein is CAISEPGTSADTQYF. As DNA, the CDR3 is TGTGCCATCAGTGAGCCGGGGACTAGCGCAGATACGCAGTATTTT.

DNA for the CDR3: TGTGCCAGCAGCGTAGGGACAGGTTCATTACAAGCTTTCTTT. Translated: CASSVGTGSLQAFF. J is TRBJ1-1 and V is TRBV9; 7 bases map to TRBD1. The CDR3 loop spans 14 amino acids. Germline V gene data show CDR1 as SGDLS and CDR2 as YYNGEE. Losses at the gene ends were 0 bases for V and 9 bases for J; bases not matched to a gene: 8.

This clonotype appeared a few times. The V call is TRBV7-9, the J call TRBJ1-2; 7 bases agree with TRBD1. Germline assignment: CDR1 SEHNR and CDR2 FQNEAQ (reference sequence). V was pared by 5 bases and J by 0 bases, with 6 bases of the junction left unmatched. The CDR3 spans 15 residues. The DNA for the CDR3 is TGTGCCAGCAGCGGGACAGCCTTCCCTAACTATGGCTACACCTTC. Translating it yields CASSGTAFPNYGYTF.